Presented here are 12 T cell receptor beta chains from one specimen sequenced in a study of blood T cell repertoires in COVID-19. This table comes from immunoSEQ multiplex PCR, and its TCRdb copy is limited to in-frame clones, with some not included. The table lists under 350,000 clones, around 85% of them singletons. The sample was PBMCs or T cells enriched from blood (not recorded which). The receptors originated from a middle-aged woman with acute COVID-19.

This chain's CDR3 is CASSPIYYDTQYF. The CDR3 DNA reads as TGTGCCAGCAGCCCAATTTACTACGATACGCAGTATTTT. V usage is TRBV5-6 and J usage is TRBJ2-3; D is ambiguous. CDR1 is SGHDT and CDR2 is YYEEEE in the germline V gene. The CDR3 length is 13 residues. Trimming removed 4 bases from V and 6 bases from J, with 12 bases in between.

The chain recombines TRBV28 with TRBJ1-6, with 8 bases lining up with TRBD1. CDR3 length equals 15 residues. Germline V CDR1 and CDR2: MDHEN, SYDVKM. Germline trimming cut 10 bases from V and 8 bases from J; bases unmatched to any gene: 13. The CDR3 DNA reads TGTGCCACCTATCTACAGGGGGGAGGGGATTCACCCCTCCACTTT. Its translation: CATYLQGGGDSPLHF.

In DNA form, the CDR3 reads TGTGCCAGCAGTTATAATAGTGACTATGGCTACACCTTC. Translation gives CASSYNSDYGYTF. The chain has TRBV6-5 and TRBJ1-2, with D hard to call. Trimming left V 3 bases short and J 3 bases short, with 8 bases between. Germline V gene lookup returns CDR1 MNHEY and CDR2 SVGAGI. This CDR3 region has 13 residues.

This chain joins TRBV7-3 and TRBJ2-2; the match to TRBD2 covers 14 bases. The CDR3 is 18 amino acids. Germline V gene sequence: CDR1 SGHTA, CDR2 FQGTGA. After removal of 5 bases from V and 6 bases from J, the junction contained 11 bases not matched to a gene. CDR3 sequence reads: CASSPRLAGGSSAGELFF. The CDR3 bases are TGTGCCAGCAGCCCCCGACTAGCGGGAGGGTCGTCGGCCGGGGAGCTGTTTTTT.

The chain recombines TRBV3-1 (or the pseudogene TRBV3-2) with TRBJ2-7, with TRBD2 matching over 9 bases. Unmatched junction bases numbered 7, after V lost 1 base and J lost 6 bases. Germline V gene data show CDR1 as LGHDT and CDR2 as YNNKEL (reference sequence). The CDR3 consists of 15 residues. Here the CDR3 DNA reads TGTGCCAGCAGCCAAGGGCTAGCGGGGTCACTCGAGCAGTACTTC. Translation: CASSQGLAGSLEQYF.

The chain combines TRBV18 with TRBJ1-1, with TRBD1 as a possible D gene (5 bases). CDR1 and CDR2 (germline): KGHSH, LQKENI. This CDR3 is built from 16 residues. The V end lost 4 bases, the J end lost 5 bases, and 20 bases lay between the germline ends. CDR3 in DNA: TGTGCCAGCTCACAGAATAGCGGGTCGGGGGGTACTGAAGCTTTCTTT. Translated, it gives CASSQNSGSGGTEAFF.

This chain uses TRBV13 with TRBJ1-4; 7 nucleotides line up with TRBD1. Losses at the gene ends were 5 bases for V and 5 bases for J; bases not matched to a gene: 5. CDR1 is PRHDT and CDR2 is FYEKMQ in the germline V gene (reference sequence). The CDR3 loop spans 14 amino acids. The CDR3 is CASSPTGTNEKLFF. CDR3 sequence (DNA): TGTGCCAGCAGCCCGACAGGGACCAATGAAAAACTGTTTTTT.

The gene calls are TRBV28 and TRBJ1-4, with a tentative D call TRBD1 (5 bases). Trimming removed 5 bases at V and 0 bases at J, with 10 bases between. The germline gives CDR1 MDHEN, CDR2 SYDVKM. The length of the CDR3 is 15 residues. This CDR3 reads CASSPRQTTNEKLFF. CDR3 sequence (DNA): TGTGCCAGCAGTCCCCGACAGACAACTAATGAAAAACTGTTTTTT.

The chain uses TRBV10-3 and TRBJ2-7, with D perhaps TRBD2 (6 bases). Trimming shortened V by 2 bases and J by 2 bases, and 10 bases separated the two germline ends. The CDR3 extends over 14 amino acids. Germline CDR1 ENHRY, CDR2 SYGVKD. The CDR3 DNA reads TGTGCCATCAGTGAGAAGCGGGTAGCCTACGAGCAGTACTTC. Translating gives CAISEKRVAYEQYF.

The chain has TRBV19 and TRBJ1-1; 7 nucleotides match TRBD1. The CDR3 sequence is 15 residues long. CDR1 LNHDA and CDR2 SQIVND come from the germline V gene (reference sequence). V was pared by 4 bases and J by 1 base, with 6 bases of the junction left unmatched. CDR3 sequence reads: CASSNFRGPNTEAFF. CDR3 nucleotide sequence: TGTGCCAGTAGTAATTTTAGGGGGCCGAACACTGAAGCTTTCTTT.

The V and J genes are TRBV5-1 and TRBJ1-2, with D hard to call. With 0 bases removed from V and 0 bases from J, the gap between germline ends came to 15 bases. The germline gives CDR1 SGHRS, CDR2 YFSETQ. The CDR3 is 17 residues long. The CDR3 sequence is CASSLEYSGLANYGYTF. CDR3 DNA sequence: TGCGCCAGCAGCTTGGAGTACAGCGGTTTAGCTAACTATGGCTACACCTTC.

This clone was seen a single time. V and J are TRBV20-1 and TRBJ1-2; D unresolved. The CDR3 is 15 amino acids. Germline V CDR1 and CDR2: DFQATT, SNEGSKA (reference sequence). The V end lost 3 bases, the J end lost 0 bases, and 14 bases lay between the germline ends. The CDR3 is CSASGREKSNYGYTF. The CDR3 nucleotides are TGCAGTGCTAGTGGTCGGGAAAAATCTAACTATGGCTACACCTTC.